These 9 T cell receptor beta chains share one sample of origin, sequenced in a study of human T cells and chemical hapten exposure. Time point meaning: patch test 2, 6 weeks after DPC sensitization. The treatment denotes: therapeutic diphenylcyclopropenone sensitization with weekly scalp DPC. Using its own MiXCR run on the RACE reads, TCRdb lists one record per CDR3 protein. In the table there are approximately 95,000 distinct CDR3 sequences, about an eighth of which are singletons. The source material was whole blood, sampled in connection with sensitization to the hapten diphenylcyclopropenone (DPC). The receptors come from a middle-aged woman with alopecia areata. Some clones in this sample may be carry-over from other donors' samples.

The gene calls are TRBV29-1 and TRBJ2-7; D perhaps matches TRBD1 (6 bases). The V and J ends lost 5 bases and 2 bases respectively, with 13 bases between them. This CDR3 contains 13 residues. Germline V lookup: CDR1 SQVTM, CDR2 ANQGSEA. CDR3 sequence (DNA): TGCAGCGTTTACGGGACACTTACCTACGAGCAGTACTTC. Its protein is CSVYGTLTYEQYF.

The table lists this clonotype with a few counts. This rearrangement joins TRBV4-2 to TRBJ1-1; 7 bases are a match to TRBD1. The germline V gene encodes CDR1 LGHNA and CDR2 YNFKEQ. This CDR3 is built from 15 residues. Trimming at V came to 1 base and at J to 0 bases, leaving 2 bases not matched to a gene. CDR3 sequence: CASSQGTGLNTEAFF. For the CDR3, the DNA is TGTGCCAGCAGCCAAGGGACAGGCCTGAACACTGAAGCTTTCTTT.

A few counts support this clonotype. This chain connects TRBV6-5 to TRBJ2-7; weak D call: TRBD1 (6 bases). V lost 7 bases to trimming and J lost 2 bases, with 12 bases between them. Germline loops: CDR1 MNHEY, CDR2 SVGAGI. CDR3 length equals 13 residues. The CDR3 sequence: CASTRRGTYEQYF. The CDR3 DNA sequence: TGTGCCAGCACCCGCAGGGGAACCTACGAGCAGTACTTC.

This clonotype was detected many times. The chain employs TRBV6-2 or TRBV6-3 and TRBJ1-6, with D possibly being TRBD1 (6 bases). CDR1 is MNHEY, CDR2 SVGEGT, per germline. Trimming cost V 6 bases and J 6 bases, with 15 bases left between them. The CDR3 has 15 residues. The CDR3 region has the DNA TGTGCCAGCAGCAAAGGGGGGATGTCTAATTCACCCCTCCACTTT. Amino acid sequence: CASSKGGMSNSPLHF.

The chain uses TRBV30 and TRBJ2-3; D call uncertain. This CDR3 contains 11 residues. Germline V gene sequence: CDR1 GTSNPN, CDR2 SVGIG (reference sequence). V was clipped by 1 base and J by 3 bases, with 2 bases between them. The CDR3 DNA is TGTGCCTGGAGTGGGACAGATACGCAGTATTTT. Its protein is CAWSGTDTQYF.

This clonotype has a count of ten or more. The chain couples TRBV5-8 to TRBJ2-7; 9 bases agree with TRBD1. CDR3 length equals 15 residues. Per the germline V gene, CDR1 is SGHTS and CDR2 is YDEGEE. Trimming removed 0 bases from V and 3 bases from J; junction bases left unmatched: 4. CDR3 residues: CASSLVGTGIYEQYF. The DNA of the CDR3 is TGTGCCAGCAGCTTGGTTGGGACAGGGATCTACGAGCAGTACTTC.

CDR3 nucleotide sequence: TGTGCCAGCAGCGGCCAGATAGTGGACGAGCAGTACTTC. It encodes CASSGQIVDEQYF. This sequence joins TRBV9 and TRBJ2-7, with D uncertain. Trimming took 3 bases from V and 5 from J, leaving 12 bases between them. The CDR3 sequence is 13 residues long. Germline CDR1 SGDLS, CDR2 YYNGEE.

This clonotype was seen repeatedly, ten times or more. The genes are TRBV20-1 and TRBJ1-4; tentatively, D is TRBD1 (5 bases). The germline V gene has CDR1 DFQATT and CDR2 SNEGSKA (reference sequence). CDR3 size: 16 residues. With 6 bases removed from V and 4 bases from J, the gap between germline ends came to 21 bases. The CDR3 DNA follows: TGCAGTGCCCATACCGCCCGGGCGGACAATAATGAAAAACTGTTTTTT. Encoded protein: CSAHTARADNNEKLFF.

This clonotype was picked up a small number of times. The V gene is TRBV5-6, the J gene TRBJ2-2; no clear D. The V gene's germline CDR1 is SGHDT and CDR2 YYEEEE. The CDR3 is made up of 14 amino acids. The germline V and J ends were trimmed by 6 bases and 7 bases, with 16 bases remaining between them. CDR3 amino acids: CASTVATFSGELFF. The CDR3, as DNA: TGTGCCAGCACCGTTGCCACCTTTAGCGGGGAGCTGTTTTTT.